Listed below are T cell receptor beta chains from one sample, sequenced in a study of blood T cell repertoires in COVID-19. The assay was immunoSEQ multiplex PCR, and TCRdb's table has in-frame clones only and misses some. The sample holds 250,000 or so clones, 65% to 85% seen once. Sequencing was performed on peripheral blood. Receptors originate from a woman between 35 and 50 years old who had recovered from COVID-19. Both conserved end residues are part of each CDR3. D genes are given only for firm matches. Expanded clones are given a class, and other clones once, few, many or no size at all.

cdr3_nt: TGTGCCAGCAGCCGCGGACAGATTAGCAATCAGCCCCAGCATTTT
cdr3_aa: CASSRGQISNQPQHF
d_call: -
j_call: TRBJ1-5
v_call: TRBV7-9
clone_size: -

cdr3_nt: TGTGCCAGCAGCTTAGCGACTGGGACAGGGTTTACCAATCAGCCCCAGCATTTT
cdr3_aa: CASSLATGTGFTNQPQHF
d_call: TRBD1
j_call: TRBJ1-5
v_call: TRBV7-8
clone_size: once

cdr3_nt: TGTGCCAGCAGCCCTGACAGGGGGGCCTACGAGCAGTACTTC
cdr3_aa: CASSPDRGAYEQYF
d_call: TRBD1
j_call: TRBJ2-7
v_call: TRBV7-2
clone_size: -

cdr3_nt: TGTGCCAGCAGTTTAAGGGGAGGACATTATAACTATGGCTACACCTTC
cdr3_aa: CASSLRGGHYNYGYTF
d_call: -
j_call: TRBJ1-2
v_call: TRBV27
clone_size: -

cdr3_nt: TGTGCCAGCAGCGACTTTTCTGTGGGCTACGAGCAGTACTTC
cdr3_aa: CASSDFSVGYEQYF
d_call: -
j_call: TRBJ2-7
v_call: TRBV7-9
clone_size: -

cdr3_nt: TGCGCCAGCAGCTTGGGTACTAGCGGGGGGTACCAAGAGACCCAGTACTTC
cdr3_aa: CASSLGTSGGYQETQYF
d_call: TRBD2
j_call: TRBJ2-5
v_call: TRBV5-1
clone_size: -

cdr3_nt: TGTGCCAGCAGTCCTATTACTATGAACACTGAAGCTTTCTTT
cdr3_aa: CASSPITMNTEAFF
d_call: -
j_call: TRBJ1-1
v_call: TRBV28
clone_size: -

cdr3_nt: TGCGCCAGCAGCTTGGTGGCTAGCGGGGACAATGAGCAGTTCTTC
cdr3_aa: CASSLVASGDNEQFF
d_call: TRBD2
j_call: TRBJ2-1
v_call: TRBV5-1
clone_size: -

cdr3_nt: TGTGCCAGCAGTTACGAGCTAGCGGGGCTCCAAGAGACCCAGTACTTC
cdr3_aa: CASSYELAGLQETQYF
d_call: TRBD2
j_call: TRBJ2-5
v_call: TRBV6-5
clone_size: -

cdr3_nt: TGTGCCAGCAGCTTCCGGACAGGGGGCGCCAAAAACATTCAGTACTTC
cdr3_aa: CASSFRTGGAKNIQYF
d_call: -
j_call: TRBJ2-4
v_call: TRBV21-1
clone_size: -

cdr3_nt: TGTGCCAGCAGCTTGAGGTGGGGGGGCCAGACCGGGGAGCTGTTTTTT
cdr3_aa: CASSLRWGGQTGELFF
d_call: -
j_call: TRBJ2-2
v_call: TRBV5-6
clone_size: once

cdr3_nt: TGTGCCAGCAGCTGGAGGTATACTGAAGCTTTCTTT
cdr3_aa: CASSWRYTEAFF
d_call: -
j_call: TRBJ1-1
v_call: TRBV7-9
clone_size: -

cdr3_nt: TGTGCCAGCAGCCCCTTTGCGGGGGGAGCCACAGATACGCAGTATTTT
cdr3_aa: CASSPFAGGATDTQYF
d_call: TRBD2
j_call: TRBJ2-3
v_call: TRBV5-8
clone_size: -

cdr3_nt: TGTGCCAGCAGTTACTACGGACAGGGGGATGAAGAGACCCAGTACTTC
cdr3_aa: CASSYYGQGDEETQYF
d_call: TRBD1
j_call: TRBJ2-5
v_call: TRBV6-5
clone_size: -

cdr3_nt: TGTGCCTGGAGTGTAGTAGGGGACACCATATATTTT
cdr3_aa: CAWSVVGDTIYF
d_call: -
j_call: TRBJ1-3
v_call: TRBV30
clone_size: -

cdr3_nt: TGTGCCAGCAGTAAGACTAGCGGGGGCAATGAGCAGTTCTTC
cdr3_aa: CASSKTSGGNEQFF
d_call: TRBD2
j_call: TRBJ2-1
v_call: TRBV6-5
clone_size: -

cdr3_nt: TGTGCCACCAGTGATATACAGGGGGGAGGCACAGATACGCAGTATTTT
cdr3_aa: CATSDIQGGGTDTQYF
d_call: TRBD1
j_call: TRBJ2-3
v_call: TRBV24-1
clone_size: -

cdr3_nt: TGTGCCAGCAGTTACAGAGTTATGAACACTGAAGCTTTCTTT
cdr3_aa: CASSYRVMNTEAFF
d_call: -
j_call: TRBJ1-1
v_call: TRBV6-5
clone_size: -

cdr3_nt: TGTGCCAGCACCGAGGCGGGTCGGAACACTGAAGCTTTCTTT
cdr3_aa: CASTEAGRNTEAFF
d_call: -
j_call: TRBJ1-1
v_call: TRBV7-2
clone_size: -

cdr3_nt: TGTGCCAGCAGCCAAAACATGGGGACAGCTAACTATGGCTACACCTTC
cdr3_aa: CASSQNMGTANYGYTF
d_call: TRBD1
j_call: TRBJ1-2
v_call: TRBV3-1/TRBV3-2
clone_size: -

cdr3_nt: TGTGCCAGTAGTATCGTTGGCCCTGGCCGAAAGAAGCAGTACTTC
cdr3_aa: CASSIVGPGRKKQYF
d_call: -
j_call: TRBJ2-7
v_call: TRBV19
clone_size: -

cdr3_nt: TGTGCCAGCAGGGTGACAGGGAACTCCTACGAGCAGTACTTC
cdr3_aa: CASRVTGNSYEQYF
d_call: TRBD1
j_call: TRBJ2-7
v_call: TRBV6-5
clone_size: -

cdr3_nt: TGTGCCAGCAGGCAGGGTAGGACTGAAGCTTTCTTT
cdr3_aa: CASRQGRTEAFF
d_call: -
j_call: TRBJ1-1
v_call: TRBV2
clone_size: -

cdr3_nt: TGTGCCAGGGGCGGGGCGCTCCAAGAGACCCAGTACTTC
cdr3_aa: CARGGALQETQYF
d_call: -
j_call: TRBJ2-5
v_call: TRBV6-5
clone_size: -

cdr3_nt: TGTGCCAGCAGCCAAGATACGGGACTATCACAGCAGTTCTTC
cdr3_aa: CASSQDTGLSQQFF
d_call: TRBD2
j_call: TRBJ2-1
v_call: TRBV3-1/TRBV3-2
clone_size: -

cdr3_nt: TGTGCCAGCAGCCAAGACAGGGGGCGCGGGACAACTAATGAAAAACTGTTTTTT
cdr3_aa: CASSQDRGRGTTNEKLFF
d_call: TRBD1
j_call: TRBJ1-4
v_call: TRBV7-9
clone_size: -

cdr3_nt: TGTGCCAGCAGTCCCGGGGTAGCGGGACCCACAGATACGCAGTATTTT
cdr3_aa: CASSPGVAGPTDTQYF
d_call: TRBD2
j_call: TRBJ2-3
v_call: TRBV7-3
clone_size: few

cdr3_nt: TGTGCCAGCAGATCCACGGGCCGGGGCTATGGCTACACCTTC
cdr3_aa: CASRSTGRGYGYTF
d_call: -
j_call: TRBJ1-2
v_call: TRBV6-5
clone_size: -

cdr3_nt: TGCAGCGTTGACAGGGGGCGGCTATCAGGGGAGCTGTTTTTT
cdr3_aa: CSVDRGRLSGELFF
d_call: TRBD1
j_call: TRBJ2-2
v_call: TRBV29-1
clone_size: -

cdr3_nt: TGTGCCAGCAGTGAACTTCTAGCCCTTTTGTTTTTT
cdr3_aa: CASSELLALLFF
d_call: -
j_call: TRBJ1-4
v_call: TRBV6-1
clone_size: few

cdr3_nt: TGCGCCAGCAGCCCACGGACAACGAATCAGGGCTACACCTTC
cdr3_aa: CASSPRTTNQGYTF
d_call: -
j_call: TRBJ1-2
v_call: TRBV5-1
clone_size: -

cdr3_nt: TGCGCCAGCAACCTAGCGGTGAACACCGGGGAGCTGTTTTTT
cdr3_aa: CASNLAVNTGELFF
d_call: TRBD2
j_call: TRBJ2-2
v_call: TRBV5-1
clone_size: -

cdr3_nt: TGTGCCAGCAGTGAAAGATCTGGCAGGGTCAAAGGAGCCACCGGGGAGCTGTTTTTT
cdr3_aa: CASSERSGRVKGATGELFF
d_call: -
j_call: TRBJ2-2
v_call: TRBV6-1
clone_size: -

cdr3_nt: TGTGCCAGCAGTTTATGGACAGGGGGCCTCTATAGCAATCAGCCCCAGCATTTT
cdr3_aa: CASSLWTGGLYSNQPQHF
d_call: TRBD1
j_call: TRBJ1-5
v_call: TRBV28
clone_size: -

cdr3_nt: TGTGCCAGCAGCTTTGACAGGGTCGGGGGTGAAGCTTTCTTT
cdr3_aa: CASSFDRVGGEAFF
d_call: TRBD1
j_call: TRBJ1-1
v_call: TRBV7-9
clone_size: -

cdr3_nt: TGTGCCAGCAGCCCAGGGACAGGGTACTATGGCTACACCTTC
cdr3_aa: CASSPGTGYYGYTF
d_call: TRBD1
j_call: TRBJ1-2
v_call: TRBV11-3
clone_size: -

cdr3_nt: TGTGCCAGCAGCTTACCCACAGGGCGATACTCTGGAAACACCATATATTTT
cdr3_aa: CASSLPTGRYSGNTIYF
d_call: -
j_call: TRBJ1-3
v_call: TRBV11-3
clone_size: -

cdr3_nt: TGTGCCAGCCGTCTTTTTGCGGAGACCCAGTACTTC
cdr3_aa: CASRLFAETQYF
d_call: -
j_call: TRBJ2-5
v_call: TRBV12-3/TRBV12-4
clone_size: -

cdr3_nt: TGTGCCAGCAGCTTTCAACTCAGGGTCTATGGCTACACCTTC
cdr3_aa: CASSFQLRVYGYTF
d_call: -
j_call: TRBJ1-2
v_call: TRBV5-5
clone_size: many

cdr3_nt: TGTGCCAGCGGCCCGGACAGGGGGTATTCACCCCTCCACTTT
cdr3_aa: CASGPDRGYSPLHF
d_call: TRBD1
j_call: TRBJ1-6
v_call: TRBV18
clone_size: -

cdr3_nt: TGCGCCAGCAGCTTCGGCGGGCCGCGCACAGATACGCAGTATTTT
cdr3_aa: CASSFGGPRTDTQYF
d_call: -
j_call: TRBJ2-3
v_call: TRBV5-1
clone_size: -

cdr3_nt: TGCGCCAGCAGTGTACCGGCAGGGGATTGTTACGAGCAGTACTTC
cdr3_aa: CASSVPAGDCYEQYF
d_call: -
j_call: TRBJ2-7
v_call: TRBV10-1
clone_size: few